This T cell receptor beta chain was sequenced in a study of blood T cell repertoires in COVID-19. Per the germline V gene, CDR1 is SGHTA and CDR2 is FQGNSA. The CDR3 loop spans 13 amino acids. Deletions cut 2 bases from V and 7 bases from J, with 11 bases between. Sequenced by immunoSEQ multiplex PCR; TCRdb stores in-frame clones only, minus some. This sample has hundreds of thousands of clones, with about nine tenths found just once. This chain joins TRBV7-2 and TRBJ1-2, with D perhaps TRBD1 (5 bases). The origin of this receptor is a woman aged 60 to 75 who had recovered from COVID-19. What was sequenced was PBMCs or T cells enriched from blood (not recorded which). The CDR3 bases are TGTGCCAGCAGCTTATTGGGGGGAAGTGGCTACACCTTC. It encodes CASSLLGGSGYTF.